These 17 T cell receptor beta chains share one sample of origin, sequenced in a study of regulatory dendritic cells for organ transplantation. TCRdb's table, derived via immunoSEQ multiplex PCR, lists solely in-frame clones and lacks some. This sample has 29,000 or so clones, with about 80% found just once. Sequencing input: memory CD4+ T cells from blood. Subset denoted: CD45RO+ memory T cells. These receptors all stem from a human donor in good health.

The CDR3 here is CASSVRGVDTEAFF. CDR3 coding DNA: TGTGCCAGCAGCGTAAGGGGGGTGGACACTGAAGCTTTCTTT. This chain joins TRBV9 and TRBJ1-1; tentative D call: TRBD1 (6 bases). This CDR3 region has 14 residues. CDR1 and CDR2 from the germline V gene are SGDLS and YYNGEE. V was trimmed by 1 base and J by 3 bases, leaving 10 bases between them.

The rearrangement uses TRBV30 and TRBJ2-3; D uncertain. Germline-derived CDR1 and CDR2 are GTSNPN and SVGIG (reference sequence). The CDR3 totals 16 residues. Trimming cost V 2 bases and J 1 base, with 16 bases left between them. The CDR3 nucleotides are TGTGCCTGGAGTCCAACCCTGTTTGCGGGCACAGATACGCAGTATTTT. It translates to CAWSPTLFAGTDTQYF.

This chain's CDR3 is CASSRGTGQPQHF. DNA of the CDR3: TGTGCCAGCAGCCGAGGGACAGGCCAGCCCCAGCATTTT. V and J are TRBV4-2 and TRBJ1-5; 8 nucleotides agree with TRBD1. Germline V gene data show CDR1 as LGHNA and CDR2 as YNFKEQ. The CDR3 runs to 13 residues. With 4 bases clipped from V and 7 bases from J, the junction kept 3 bases outside the gene matches.

The chain employs TRBV30 and TRBJ2-7; D unclear. This CDR3 is built from 15 residues. Germline CDR1 is GTSNPN and CDR2 is SVGIG (reference sequence). Trimming shortened V by 0 bases and J by 0 bases, and 12 bases separated the two germline ends. This chain's CDR3 is CAWSVPAVISYEQYF. DNA of the CDR3: TGTGCCTGGAGTGTACCCGCCGTAATCTCCTACGAGCAGTACTTC.

The J gene is TRBJ1-2, the V gene TRBV5-4, with 9 bases aligning to TRBD1. Trimming cost V 5 bases and J 9 bases; bases outside gene matches: 8. The CDR3 runs 13 residues. The germline V gene encodes CDR1 SGHNT and CDR2 YYREEE (reference sequence). CDR3 residues: CASRPGTGLRYTF. CDR3 DNA: TGTGCCAGCAGGCCCGGGACAGGGTTACGCTACACCTTC.

The rearrangement joins TRBV6-1 to TRBJ2-5, with D possibly called TRBD1 or TRBD2 (5 bases each). The CDR3 covers 14 residues. V lost 7 bases to trimming and J lost 9 bases, with 21 bases between them. CDR1 and CDR2 (germline): MNHNS, SASEGT. DNA of the CDR3: TGTGCCAGCACACGGGACGGCTACGTGGGAGCCCAGTACTTC. It is translated as CASTRDGYVGAQYF.

This clone has only a few counts. This chain connects TRBV6-1 to TRBJ2-4; a weak D match, TRBD2 (6 bases). The CDR3 totals 14 residues. V was clipped by 4 bases and J by 6 bases, with 13 bases between them. The germline V gene has CDR1 MNHNS and CDR2 SASEGT. CDR3 protein: CASSVEGPGNIQYF. The DNA for the CDR3 is TGTGCCAGCAGTGTGGAGGGGCCGGGAAACATTCAGTACTTC.

J is TRBJ2-7 and V is TRBV7-2, with D unresolved. Trimming cost V 0 bases and J 1 base, with 10 bases left between them. The CDR3 runs to 15 residues. The germline CDR1 and CDR2 sequences are SGHTA and FQGNSA. DNA of the CDR3: TGTGCCAGCAGCTTAGCAGCGACACCTTCCTACGAGCAGTACTTC. Protein product: CASSLAATPSYEQYF. Full variable domain (missing parts from reference TRBV7-2 and TRBJ2-7): GAGVSQSPSNKVTEKGKDVELRCDPISGHTALYWYRQSLGQGLEFLIYFQGNSAPDKSGLPSDRFSAERTGGSVSTLTIQRTQQEDSAVYLCASSLAATPSYEQYFGPGTRLTVT.

In DNA, the CDR3 is TGTGCCTGGAGTGCCCTCGGACTGAGAGCCAGGGCCAACGTCCTGACTTTC. The encoded protein is CAWSALGLRARANVLTF. The chain recombines TRBV30 with TRBJ2-6; maybe TRBD2 (5 bases). The germline V and J ends were trimmed by 1 base and 5 bases, with 18 bases remaining between them. Germline V gives CDR1 GTSNPN, CDR2 SVGIG (reference sequence). The CDR3 has 17 amino acids.

The chain employs TRBV25-1 and TRBJ1-2, with TRBD1 matching 7 bases. The ends lost 3 bases at V and 4 bases at J; junction bases unmatched: 8. The CDR3 has 15 amino acids. Germline V gene sequence: CDR1 MGHDK, CDR2 SYGVNS. The DNA for the CDR3 is TGTGCCAGCAGTGAGCGAAAGGGGGCCCTCTATGGCTACACCTTC. Its translation: CASSERKGALYGYTF.

This chain joins TRBV19 and TRBJ1-4, with TRBD1 as a possible D gene (6 bases). CDR1 is LNHDA, CDR2 SQIVND, per germline (reference sequence). This CDR3 is built from 14 residues. V lost 8 bases to trimming and J lost 4 bases, with 14 bases between them. CDR3 protein: CASRHRAVNEKLFF. DNA for the CDR3: TGTGCCAGTCGTCACAGGGCGGTTAATGAAAAACTGTTTTTT.

The table lists this clone with a count of one. The genes are TRBV28 and TRBJ2-2; 11 bases are shared with TRBD1. The CDR3 consists of 16 residues. Germline CDR1 MDHEN, CDR2 SYDVKM. After removal of 2 bases from V and 6 bases from J, the junction contained 5 bases not matched to a gene. The CDR3 protein is CASSLPGQGAAGELFF. For the CDR3, the DNA is TGTGCCAGCAGTTTACCTGGACAGGGGGCGGCCGGGGAGCTGTTTTTT.

The V call is TRBV6-1, the J call TRBJ2-6; 8 nucleotides match TRBD1. The CDR3 is 15 residues long. Germline V gene sequence: CDR1 MNHNS, CDR2 SASEGT. V lost 8 bases, J lost 1 base, and 4 bases stayed unmatched. CDR3 protein: CASHTGGSGANVLTF. The CDR3 DNA is TGTGCCAGCCATACAGGGGGGTCTGGGGCCAACGTCCTGACTTTC.

This clone has only a few counts. V is TRBV7-2 and J is TRBJ2-7, with D perhaps matching TRBD1 (5 bases). Germline CDR1 is SGHTA and CDR2 is FQGNSA. Trimming took 2 bases from V and 4 from J, leaving 18 bases between them. This CDR3 has 16 residues. The CDR3 protein is CASSLNDLTARYEQYF. The CDR3 DNA is TGTGCCAGCAGCTTAAACGATTTGACAGCGAGGTACGAGCAGTACTTC.

The rearrangement uses TRBV5-1 and TRBJ2-1; no clear D. The CDR3 is 13 residues long. Trimming pared 6 bases from V and 10 bases from J, leaving 17 bases between. Germline loops: CDR1 SGHRS, CDR2 YFSETQ. The CDR3: CASNPGLSPEQFF. In DNA form, the CDR3 reads TGCGCCAGCAACCCGGGTCTTTCCCCAGAGCAGTTCTTC.

This sequence joins TRBV19 and TRBJ2-7; D ambiguous. V lost 3 bases and J 7 bases, leaving 10 bases between the germline ends. This CDR3 has 12 amino acids. Germline V lookup: CDR1 LNHDA, CDR2 SQIVND (reference sequence). CDR3 sequence reads: CASSMIPGEQYF. The CDR3 DNA reads as TGTGCCAGTAGTATGATCCCTGGGGAGCAGTACTTC.

This clone was detected a few times. This chain joins TRBV6-5 and TRBJ1-6, with 8 bases matching TRBD1. This CDR3 spans 13 amino acids. Unmatched junction bases numbered 4, after V lost 7 bases and J lost 8 bases. Germline V lookup: CDR1 MNHEY, CDR2 SVGAGI. This CDR3 is CASTSGGDSPLHF. In nucleotides, the CDR3 is TGTGCCAGCACCTCAGGGGGCGATTCACCCCTCCACTTT.